The rows below give T cell receptor beta chains drawn from one sample of a study of blood T cell repertoires in COVID-19. Profiling relied on immunoSEQ multiplex PCR, and the TCRdb table lists in-frame clones only, not all of them. The data contain 270,000 or so clones, more than 70% of them singletons. Material: peripheral blood. These receptors originate from a woman under 30 with acute or convalescent COVID-19. Both conserved end residues are part of each CDR3. A D gene is named only where the DNA matches it firmly. Clone size is shown for a subset of rows, as once, few, many or a class of expanded clone.

V gene,J gene,D gene,clone size,CDR3 protein,CDR3 DNA
TRBV3-1/TRBV3-2,TRBJ2-5,TRBD2,-,CASSPKQGLEVGYQETQYF,TGTGCCAGCAGCCCCAAGCAGGGACTAGAAGTGGGCTACCAAGAGACCCAGTACTTC
TRBV11-2,TRBJ2-7,TRBD2,-,CASSLEAGPSYEQYF,TGTGCCAGCAGCTTAGAAGCGGGACCCTCCTACGAGCAGTACTTC
TRBV19,TRBJ1-4,-,-,CASGESATNEKLFF,TGTGCCAGTGGAGAGTCTGCAACTAATGAAAAACTGTTTTTT
TRBV12-5,TRBJ2-3,TRBD1,-,CASGTGTGGFTDTQYF,TGTGCTAGTGGCACCGGGACAGGGGGCTTTACAGATACGCAGTATTTT
TRBV6-7,TRBJ2-4,TRBD2,once,CASSYYAGDPNF,TGTGCCAGCAGTTACTACGCGGGAGATCCGAACTTC
TRBV7-8,TRBJ1-2,TRBD1,-,CATLRTGNYGYTF,TGTGCCACCCTTCGGACAGGGAACTATGGCTACACCTTC
TRBV24-1,TRBJ2-6,-,-,CATSGSSGANVLTF,TGTGCCACCAGCGGGTCTTCTGGGGCCAACGTCCTGACTTTC
TRBV5-4,TRBJ2-3,-,few,CASSLVGDTQYF,TGTGCCAGCAGCTTAGTCGGAGATACGCAGTATTTT
TRBV9,TRBJ1-5,-,-,CASSAGETSNQPQHF,TGTGCCAGCAGCGCCGGGGAGACTAGCAATCAGCCCCAGCATTTT
TRBV21-1,TRBJ1-6,-,many,CASSKVNRGYHNSPLHF,TGTGCCAGCAGCAAAGTTAACAGGGGTTACCATAATTCACCCCTCCACTTT
TRBV7-9,TRBJ2-5,TRBD1,-,CASSFPDRGQETQYF,TGTGCCAGCAGCTTTCCGGACAGGGGGCAAGAGACCCAGTACTTC
TRBV7-2,TRBJ2-7,-,-,CASSLDPGYEQYF,TGTGCCAGCAGCTTAGATCCAGGCTACGAGCAGTACTTC
TRBV6-5,TRBJ2-3,TRBD1,-,CASSYTQGADTQYF,TGTGCCAGCAGTTACACACAGGGGGCAGATACGCAGTATTTT
TRBV7-7,TRBJ1-1,-,-,CASSSGLDTEAFF,TGTGCTAGCAGCAGCGGGTTGGACACTGAAGCTTTCTTT
TRBV28,TRBJ1-1,-,-,CASSRLTTLNTEAFF,TGTGCCAGCAGTCGCCTCACGACTCTGAACACTGAAGCTTTCTTT
TRBV5-5,TRBJ2-7,-,-,CASSSEGTPPSYEQYF,TGTGCCAGCAGCTCTGAAGGGACTCCTCCTTCCTACGAGCAGTACTTC
TRBV5-6,TRBJ2-2,-,-,CASSLGQRTNTGELFF,TGTGCCAGCAGCTTGGGCCAGAGGACGAACACCGGGGAGCTGTTTTTT
TRBV4-2,TRBJ1-5,TRBD1,once,CASSQVGQGMHQPQHF,TGTGCCAGCAGCCAAGTGGGACAGGGGATGCATCAGCCCCAGCATTTT
TRBV9,TRBJ2-4,-,-,CASSATEAKNIQYF,TGTGCCAGCAGCGCAACTGAGGCCAAAAACATTCAGTACTTC